The clone carrying this T cell receptor beta chain was seen many times. The CDR3 covers 16 residues. Germline V gene lookup returns CDR1 SGDLS and CDR2 YYNGEE. After removal of 1 base from V and 4 bases from J, the junction contained 11 bases not matched to a gene. This entry belongs to a study of CD8+CD57+ T cells in acquired aplastic anemia. TCR beta VDJ and CDR3 were profiled, and genomic DNA was the template. A single record per CDR3 protein comes from TCRdb applying MiXCR to the reads. The sample yields about 190,000 distinct CDR3 sequences, approximately 50% seen once. The chain couples TRBV9 to TRBJ2-7; TRBD1 agrees at 7 bases. This sequence originates from a human donor in good health, serving as a control. Sequenced material: sorted CD4+, CD8+, or CD8+CD57+ T cells (not recorded which) from PBMCs. The CDR3 DNA sequence: TGTGCCAGCAGCGTAACCACCGGGACAGCACTGTACGAGCAGTACTTC. This encodes CASSVTTGTALYEQYF.